This T cell receptor (beta chain) was sequenced for a study of control samples from healthy donors and cancer patients. In germline, CDR1 is SGHVS, CDR2 FQNEAQ. CDR3 length equals 13 residues. V was pared by 2 bases and J by 8 bases, with 9 bases between. The method was immunoSEQ multiplex PCR; TCRdb's version includes in-frame clones alone and lacks a portion of them. The data contain 100,000 to 150,000 clones, 75% to 95% of them singletons. The specimen was blood. The chain couples TRBV7-8 to TRBJ2-2, with D hard to call. The TCR was taken from a man aged 18 to 35 in good health. CDR3 DNA sequence: TGTGCCAGCAGCTTAAGAACTCGGGGGGAGCTGTTTTTT. This gives the protein CASSLRTRGELFF.